This T cell receptor (beta chain) derives from a study of blood T cells in healthy people across ages. Overall study context: Roughly one uniquely barcoded beta molecule per two T cells was captured. Study-level points and caveats: Significant beta diversity loss was already apparent by age around 40, declining roughly linearly.

It was with a sample-barcoded 5' primer and a J-beta primer mix that a second PCR of about 7 to 12 cycles was run. One entry per CDR3 protein results from TCRdb running MiXCR on the 5' RACE reads. Seen here are roughly 1,700,000 distinct CDR3 sequences, 28% observed once, and the top ten hold 6.5% to 8.5%. This clonotype appeared many times. What it recognizes is unknown. The sequence was obtained from a woman in her 30s in good health. Sequencing was performed on blood.

CDR3: CASSPQTSSYEQYF. DNA for the CDR3: TGTGCCAGCTCACCACAGACAAGCTCCTACGAGCAGTACTTC. This chain uses TRBV18 with TRBJ2-7; D unclear. The V end lost 1 base, the J end lost 0 bases, and 7 bases lay between the germline ends. This CDR3 is built from 14 residues. Germline CDR1 and CDR2: KGHSH and LQKENI. The entire variable domain, with the rest obtained from reference TRBV18 and TRBJ2-7, is as follows: NAGVMQNPRHLVRRRGQEARLRCSPMKGHSHVYWYRQLPEEGLKFMVYLQKENIIDESGMPKERFSAEFPKEGPSILRIQQVVRGDSAAYFCASSPQTSSYEQYFGPGTRLTVT.